This TCR beta chain stems from a study of blood T cell repertoires in COVID-19. Background on the study: Acute and convalescent COVID-19 samples came from the United States, Italy and Spain. The cDNA or gDNA used as material had been derived from T cells, B-cell-depleted T cells, or PBMCs.

In the source study's methods: The authors estimated nucleated cell counts from reference gene primer amplification. Sequenced by immunoSEQ multiplex PCR; TCRdb stores in-frame clones only, minus some. Clone size and the V and J calls come from that table; the DNA yielded D and trimming. The table shows roughly 15,000 clones, with about 83% occurring only once. V shed 7 bases, J shed 2 bases, and the junction held 8 bases outside the gene matches. Germline assignment: CDR1 SNHLY and CDR2 FYNNEI. The CDR3 totals 14 residues. The sequence was obtained from a man aged 50 or older with active COVID-19. The chain employs TRBV2 and TRBJ2-7, with 7 positions matching TRBD1. Input material: peripheral blood. The CDR3 loop reads CASTMGTDTYEQYF. The CDR3 nucleotides read TGTGCCAGCACCATGGGGACAGACACCTACGAGCAGTACTTC.